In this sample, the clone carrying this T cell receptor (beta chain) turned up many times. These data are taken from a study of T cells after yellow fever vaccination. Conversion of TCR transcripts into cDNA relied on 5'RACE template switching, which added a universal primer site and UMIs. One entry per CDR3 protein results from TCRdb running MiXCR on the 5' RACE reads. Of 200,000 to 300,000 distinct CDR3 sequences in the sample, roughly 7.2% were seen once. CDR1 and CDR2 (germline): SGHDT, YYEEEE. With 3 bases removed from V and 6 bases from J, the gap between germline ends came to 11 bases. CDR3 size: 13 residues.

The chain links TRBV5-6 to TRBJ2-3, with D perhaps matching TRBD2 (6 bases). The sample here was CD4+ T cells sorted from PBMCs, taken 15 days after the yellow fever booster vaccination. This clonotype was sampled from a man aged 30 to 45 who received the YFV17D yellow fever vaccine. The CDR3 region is CASSSGLFDTQYF. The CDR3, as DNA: TGTGCCAGCAGCTCGGGACTTTTTGATACGCAGTATTTT.